The entry below describes one T cell receptor beta chain. Its antigen is currently unknown. This sample stems from a study of PD-1 blockade in classical Hodgkin lymphoma. General study points: CD4+ TCR diversity rose significantly by C4D1, and CD8+ TCR diversity did not. The causes of the repertoire differences, possibly disease activity or prior therapy, remain undefined.

Here immunoSEQ multiplex PCR was the method, and the copy in TCRdb shows in-frame clones only, minus some. The sample shows roughly 14,000 clones, approximately 58% of them seen only once. The ends lost 1 base at V and 2 bases at J; junction bases unmatched: 7. The germline gives CDR1 LNHDA, CDR2 SQIVND (reference sequence). The CDR3 is 16 amino acids. Exposure to brentuximab vedotin varied, and each patient had relapsed following autologous stem cell transplantation. Best responses included complete response and partial response; otherwise, the best response was progressive disease. The sequenced sample was peripheral blood mononuclear cells (PBMCs), obtained at baseline. The rearrangement joins TRBV19 to TRBJ1-2, with 7 bases identical to TRBD1. The receptor was derived from a human donor with classical Hodgkin lymphoma. The DNA for the CDR3 is TGTGCCAGTAGTATAGGGATAGACAGGGTCAACTATGGCTACACCTTC. It codes for CASSIGIDRVNYGYTF.